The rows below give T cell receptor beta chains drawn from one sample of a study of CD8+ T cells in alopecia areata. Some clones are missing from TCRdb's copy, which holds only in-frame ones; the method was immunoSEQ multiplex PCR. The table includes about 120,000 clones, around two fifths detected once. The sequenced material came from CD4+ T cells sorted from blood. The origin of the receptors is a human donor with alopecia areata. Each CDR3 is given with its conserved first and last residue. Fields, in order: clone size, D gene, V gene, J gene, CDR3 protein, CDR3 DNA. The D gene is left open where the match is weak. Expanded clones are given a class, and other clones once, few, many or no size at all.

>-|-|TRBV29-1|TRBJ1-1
CSVVPRDTEAFF
TGCAGCGTTGTTCCCCGGGACACTGAAGCTTTCTTT
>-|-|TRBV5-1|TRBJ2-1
CASSLVAGASNEQFF
TGCGCCAGCAGCTTGGTAGCAGGTGCTTCCAATGAGCAGTTCTTC
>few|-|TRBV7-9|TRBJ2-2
CASSIGWGANTGELFF
TGTGCCAGCAGTATTGGCTGGGGAGCGAACACCGGGGAGCTGTTTTTT
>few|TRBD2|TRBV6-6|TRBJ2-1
CASRLIAGTYNEQFF
TGTGCCAGCAGACTTATAGCGGGTACTTACAATGAGCAGTTCTTC
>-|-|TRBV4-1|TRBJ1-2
CASSQDLRYGYTF
TGCGCCAGCAGCCAAGATCTACGATATGGCTACACCTTC
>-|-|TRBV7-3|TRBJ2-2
CASSPGQTITGELFF
TGTGCCAGCAGCCCAGGACAGACCATCACCGGGGAGCTGTTTTTT
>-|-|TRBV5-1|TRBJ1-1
CASSYGTKLNTEAFF
TGCGCCAGCAGCTATGGGACAAAACTGAACACTGAAGCTTTCTTT
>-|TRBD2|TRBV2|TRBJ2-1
CASSYLESGRGEFF
TGTGCCAGCAGTTACCTAGAGAGCGGGAGGGGTGAGTTCTTC
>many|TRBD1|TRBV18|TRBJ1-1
CASHPTGMNTEAFF
TGTGCCAGCCATCCGACAGGGATGAACACTGAAGCTTTCTTT
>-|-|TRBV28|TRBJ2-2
CASSLINTGELFF
TGTGCCAGCAGTTTGATAAACACCGGGGAGCTGTTTTTT
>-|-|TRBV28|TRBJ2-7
CASNRQVSYEQYF
TGTGCCAGCAACCGACAGGTCTCCTACGAGCAGTACTTC
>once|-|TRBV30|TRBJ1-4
CAWSTTGSKLFF
TGTGCCTGGAGTACTACGGGAAGCAAACTGTTTTTT
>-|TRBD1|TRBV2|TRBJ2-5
CASRRDRDRRETQYF
TGTGCCAGCAGGCGGGACAGGGACAGGCGAGAGACCCAGTACTTC
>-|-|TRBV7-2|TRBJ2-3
CASSSMMRGLNTDTQYF
TGTGCCAGCAGCTCGATGATGAGGGGACTCAACACAGATACGCAGTATTTT
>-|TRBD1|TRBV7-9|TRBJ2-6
CASSLGTGSGANVLTF
TGTGCCAGCAGCTTGGGGACAGGCTCTGGGGCCAACGTCCTGACTTTC
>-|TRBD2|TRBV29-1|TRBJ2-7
CSVVLADEQYF
TGCAGCGTTGTGCTAGCGGACGAGCAGTACTTC
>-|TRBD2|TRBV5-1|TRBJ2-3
CASSLGPSGPTADTQYF
TGCGCCAGCAGCCTTGGCCCTAGCGGGCCCACGGCAGATACGCAGTATTTT
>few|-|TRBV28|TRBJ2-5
CASSLGGEETQYF
TGTGCCAGCAGTTTGGGCGGGGAAGAGACCCAGTACTTC
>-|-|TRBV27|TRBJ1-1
CASSPWDGNTEAFF
TGTGCCAGCAGTCCCTGGGACGGGAACACTGAAGCTTTCTTT
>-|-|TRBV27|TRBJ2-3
CASSSPSRGSDTQYF
TGTGCCAGCAGCTCCCCCTCGAGGGGATCAGATACGCAGTATTTT
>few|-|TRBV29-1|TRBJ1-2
CSVRDLANYGYTF
TGCAGCGTTCGCGATCTAGCTAACTATGGCTACACCTTC
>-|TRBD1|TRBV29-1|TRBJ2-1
CSGLAGTADENEQFF
TGCAGCGGACTGGCCGGGACAGCAGATGAGAATGAGCAGTTCTTC
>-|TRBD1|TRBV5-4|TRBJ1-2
CASSSGQGEYGYTF
TGTGCCAGCAGCTCTGGACAGGGAGAATATGGCTACACCTTC
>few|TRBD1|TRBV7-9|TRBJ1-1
CASSPGQANTEAFF
TGTGCCAGCAGCCCGGGACAGGCGAACACTGAAGCTTTCTTT
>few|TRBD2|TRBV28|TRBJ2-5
CASSRLAGSRETQYF
TGTGCCAGCAGCCGACTAGCGGGATCGAGGGAGACCCAGTACTTC
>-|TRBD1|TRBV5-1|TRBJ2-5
CASSPRGQEETQYF
TGCGCCAGCAGCCCCCGCGGACAGGAAGAGACCCAGTACTTC
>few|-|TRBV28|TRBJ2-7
CASSPRFRLGGYEQYF
TGTGCCAGCAGTCCTCGCTTCCGCCTAGGGGGGTACGAGCAGTACTTC
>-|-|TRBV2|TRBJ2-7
CASSPVHEQYF
TGTGCCAGCAGTCCGGTCCACGAGCAGTACTTC
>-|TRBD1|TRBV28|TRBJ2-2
CASTPGQGWSGELFF
TGTGCCAGCACCCCGGGACAGGGTTGGTCCGGGGAGCTGTTTTTT
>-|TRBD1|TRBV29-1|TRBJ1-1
CSVVRTGGTEAFF
TGCAGCGTTGTTAGGACAGGCGGCACTGAAGCTTTCTTT
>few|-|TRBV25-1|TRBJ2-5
CASGGRGYQETQYF
TGTGCCAGCGGAGGACGGGGGTACCAAGAGACCCAGTACTTC
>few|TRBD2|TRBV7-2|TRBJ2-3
CASLYGTSADTQYF
TGTGCCAGCCTATATGGGACTAGCGCAGATACGCAGTATTTT
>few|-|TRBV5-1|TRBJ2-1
CASSLEGSSYNEQFF
TGCGCCAGCAGCTTGGAAGGGAGCTCCTACAATGAGCAGTTCTTC
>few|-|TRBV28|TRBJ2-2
CASSLAGELFF
TGTGCCAGCAGTTTGGCCGGGGAGCTGTTTTTT